This T cell receptor beta chain was identified during a study of CD8 T cells in ankylosing spondylitis. TCRdb analysed the 5' RACE reads with MiXCR anew, one entry per CDR3 protein. The sample has around 440,000 distinct CDR3 sequences, roughly a sixth seen once. Comments on this clonotype: Antigen: not known.

The study's findings and limits: In peripheral blood, disease-linked CD8+ clones occurred at relatively low frequencies. Blood from ankylosing spondylitis patients appeared to carry a characteristic roughly 8-variant TCR beta motif.

Germline CDR1 MDHEN, CDR2 SYDVKM. V was pared by 6 bases and J by 2 bases, with 6 bases of the junction left unmatched. The CDR3 has 14 amino acids. The chain has TRBV28 and TRBJ2-7; 8 bases line up with TRBD1. The sequence derives from a male donor with ankylosing spondylitis. Material: blood, either unsorted or a sorted T cell fraction (not recorded which). DNA of the CDR3: TGTGCCAGCAGAGGGACAGGTGCAACCTACGAGCAGTACTTC. It encodes CASRGTGATYEQYF.